One and the same sample provided the 10 T cell receptor beta chains below, sequenced in a study of human T cells and chemical hapten exposure. Time point denoted: patch test 3, about 24 weeks after DPC sensitization. Treatment given: therapeutic diphenylcyclopropenone sensitization with weekly scalp DPC. TCRdb fed the RACE reads into MiXCR, producing one record per CDR3 protein. The repertoire has about 190,000 distinct CDR3 sequences, about 22% of them found once; the top ten carry 2% to 2.5%. This sample comprised whole blood, obtained in connection with sensitization to the hapten diphenylcyclopropenone (DPC). Receptor source: a woman aged 40 to 50 with alopecia areata. Some clones in this sample may be carry-over from other donors' samples.

The V gene is TRBV7-2, the J gene TRBJ1-2, with TRBD1 matching over 11 bases. From germline, CDR1 is SGHTA and CDR2 FQGNSA. This CDR3 is 15 amino acids long. Trimming at V came to 5 bases and at J to 2 bases, leaving 4 bases not matched to a gene. CDR3 sequence (DNA): TGTGCCAGCAGCCGGACAGGGGGCGCGAACTATGGCTACACCTTC. Translating gives CASSRTGGANYGYTF.

V usage is TRBV24-1 and J usage is TRBJ1-5, with TRBD1 matching 8 bases. The ends lost 8 bases at V and 3 bases at J; junction bases unmatched: 11. Germline lookup yields CDR1 KGHDR and CDR2 SFDVKD. CDR3 length equals 16 residues. Here the CDR3 DNA reads TGTGCCACCACCCTTGACAGGGGAGGTTTCAATCAGCCCCAGCATTTT. Translating gives CATTLDRGGFNQPQHF.

The rearrangement uses TRBV27 and TRBJ1-3, with a tentative D call TRBD1 (5 bases). CDR3 length: 13 amino acids. V lost 8 bases and J 4 bases, leaving 12 bases between the germline ends. CDR1 MNHEY and CDR2 SMNVEV come from the germline V gene (reference sequence). CDR3 sequence (DNA): TGTGCCAGCGGAGCAGGGAACGGAAACACCATATATTTT. As protein: CASGAGNGNTIYF.

The chain links TRBV28 to TRBJ1-1; TRBD1 is a possible D gene (6 bases). The ends were cut back, 5 bases at V and 6 bases at J, with 16 bases in the middle. Per the germline V gene, CDR1 is MDHEN and CDR2 is SYDVKM. The CDR3 length is 14 residues. The CDR3: CASSQSPGGAEAFF. CDR3 bases: TGTGCCAGCAGTCAGTCCCCCGGGGGCGCTGAAGCTTTCTTT.

This clonotype was seen a handful of times. This rearrangement joins TRBV7-9 to TRBJ2-3, with a tentative D call TRBD2 (5 bases). CDR1 is SEHNR, CDR2 FQNEAQ, per germline (reference sequence). Trimming removed 5 bases at V and 3 bases at J, with 6 bases between. This CDR3 region has 12 residues. The CDR3 spells CASSGLTDTQYF. In DNA form, the CDR3 reads TGTGCCAGCAGCGGACTGACAGATACGCAGTATTTT.

The sample holds many counts of this clonotype. The V gene is TRBV29-1, the J gene TRBJ2-2; 9 bases match TRBD1. Per the germline V gene, CDR1 is SQVTM and CDR2 is ANQGSEA. This CDR3 has 17 residues. The CDR3: CRQTSGQGRTETGELFF. The CDR3 bases are TGCAGACAAACCTCAGGACAGGGGCGGACAGAAACCGGGGAGCTGTTTTTT.

The chain has TRBV2 and TRBJ2-5; D gene ambiguous. The CDR3 has 11 residues. Trimming cost V 4 bases and J 5 bases, with 5 bases left between them. Germline V gene data show CDR1 as SNHLY and CDR2 as FYNNEI. The CDR3 region has the DNA TGTGCCAGCAGTGTCTTCGAGACCCAGTACTTC. It codes for CASSVFETQYF.

The chain has TRBV5-1 and TRBJ2-7; D is tentatively TRBD1 or TRBD2 (5 bases each). Germline-derived CDR1 and CDR2 are SGHRS and YFSETQ. The CDR3 runs 14 residues. Trimming left V 4 bases short and J 5 bases short, with 16 bases between. CDR3 in DNA: TGCGCCAGCAGCCTCACCGGGACCAACGACGAGCAGTACTTC. It specifies CASSLTGTNDEQYF.

The table lists this clonotype with a few counts. This chain joins TRBV9 and TRBJ2-7, with 10 bases identical to TRBD1. Germline assignment: CDR1 SGDLS and CDR2 YYNGEE. Unmatched junction bases numbered 8, after V lost 4 bases and J lost 7 bases. The CDR3 totals 14 residues. The CDR3, as DNA: TGTGCCAGCAGCCTGGGACAGGGGATCGAAGAGCAGTACTTC. It yields the protein CASSLGQGIEEQYF.

On this clonotype: A single base separates this from a much larger clone, so it may be a read error. CDR3 coding DNA: TGCAGTGCTACAAAGCGGGATACGCAGTATTTT. Translating gives CSATKRDTQYF. V usage is TRBV20-1 and J usage is TRBJ2-3; TRBD2 might be the D (5 bases). CDR3 size: 11 residues. V shed 4 bases and J shed 6 bases, with 8 bases lying between them. Germline V lookup: CDR1 DFQATT, CDR2 SNEGSKA (reference sequence).